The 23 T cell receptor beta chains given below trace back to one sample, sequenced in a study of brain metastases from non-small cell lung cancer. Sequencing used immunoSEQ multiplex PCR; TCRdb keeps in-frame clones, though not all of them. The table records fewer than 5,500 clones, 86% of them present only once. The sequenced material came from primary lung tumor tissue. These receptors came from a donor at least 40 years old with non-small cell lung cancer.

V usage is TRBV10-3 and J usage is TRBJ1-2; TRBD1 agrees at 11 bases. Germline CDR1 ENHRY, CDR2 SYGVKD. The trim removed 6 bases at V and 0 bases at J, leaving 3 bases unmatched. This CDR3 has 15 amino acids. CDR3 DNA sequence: TGTGCCATCAGGCGGGACAGGGGGACTAACTATGGCTACACCTTC. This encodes CAIRRDRGTNYGYTF.

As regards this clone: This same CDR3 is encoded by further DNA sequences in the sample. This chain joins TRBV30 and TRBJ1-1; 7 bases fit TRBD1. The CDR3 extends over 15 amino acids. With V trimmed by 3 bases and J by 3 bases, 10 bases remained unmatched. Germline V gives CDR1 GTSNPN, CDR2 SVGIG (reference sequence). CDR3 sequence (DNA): TGTGCCTGGAGGGACGACAGGGCGGTGGACACTGAAGCTTTCTTT. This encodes CAWRDDRAVDTEAFF.

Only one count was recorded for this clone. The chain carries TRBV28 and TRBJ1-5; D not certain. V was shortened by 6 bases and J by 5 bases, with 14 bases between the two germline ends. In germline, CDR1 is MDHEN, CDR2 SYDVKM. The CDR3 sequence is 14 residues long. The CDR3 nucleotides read TGTGCCAGCAGCCAAGGCGGAACCCATCAGCCCCAGCATTTT. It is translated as CASSQGGTHQPQHF.

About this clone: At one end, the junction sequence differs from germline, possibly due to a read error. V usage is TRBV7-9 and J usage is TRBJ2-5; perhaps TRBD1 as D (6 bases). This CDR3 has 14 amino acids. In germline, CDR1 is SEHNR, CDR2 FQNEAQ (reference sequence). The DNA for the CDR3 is TGTGCTAGCAGCTTGGGCGAGGACAGACAGACCCAGTACTTC. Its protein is CASSLGEDRQTQYF.

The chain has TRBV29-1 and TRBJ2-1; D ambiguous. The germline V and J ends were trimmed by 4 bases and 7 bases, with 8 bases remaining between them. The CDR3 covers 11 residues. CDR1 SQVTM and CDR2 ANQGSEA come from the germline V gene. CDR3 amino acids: CSVAFWNEQFF. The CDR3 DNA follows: TGCAGCGTTGCGTTTTGGAATGAGCAGTTCTTC.

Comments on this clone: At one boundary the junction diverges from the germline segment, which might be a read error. The CDR3 sequence: CTISEEQDYGYTF. In nucleotides, the CDR3 is TGTACCATCAGTGAGGAGCAGGACTATGGCTACACCTTC. The J gene is TRBJ1-2, the V gene TRBV10-3; D uncertain. Germline V lookup: CDR1 ENHRY, CDR2 SYGVKD. This CDR3 is 13 amino acids long.

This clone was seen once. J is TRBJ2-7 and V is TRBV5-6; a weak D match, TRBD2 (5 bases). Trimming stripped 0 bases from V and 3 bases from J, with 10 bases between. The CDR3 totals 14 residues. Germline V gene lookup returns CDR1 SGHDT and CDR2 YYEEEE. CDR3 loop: CASSLGPGFYEQYF. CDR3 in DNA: TGTGCCAGCAGCTTGGGGCCGGGGTTCTACGAGCAGTACTTC.

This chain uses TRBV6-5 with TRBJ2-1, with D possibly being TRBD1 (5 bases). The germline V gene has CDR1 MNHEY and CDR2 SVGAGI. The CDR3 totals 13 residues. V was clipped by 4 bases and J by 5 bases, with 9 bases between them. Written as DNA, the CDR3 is TGTGCCAGCAGTTGGGGCCTTAACAATGAGCAGTTCTTC. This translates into CASSWGLNNEQFF.

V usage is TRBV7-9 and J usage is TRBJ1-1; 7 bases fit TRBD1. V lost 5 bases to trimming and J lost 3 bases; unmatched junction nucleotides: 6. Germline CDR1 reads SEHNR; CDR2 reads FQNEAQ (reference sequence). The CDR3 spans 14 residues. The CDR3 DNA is TGTGCCAGCAGCCAGGGGGACTTCGACACTGAAGCTTTCTTT. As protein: CASSQGDFDTEAFF.

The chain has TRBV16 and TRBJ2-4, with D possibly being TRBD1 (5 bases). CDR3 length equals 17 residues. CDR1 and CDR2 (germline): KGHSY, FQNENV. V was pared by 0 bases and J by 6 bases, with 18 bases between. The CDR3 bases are TGTGCCAGCAGCCAATCCCGTACGGGTCAGGGTATAAACATTCAGTACTTC. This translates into CASSQSRTGQGINIQYF.

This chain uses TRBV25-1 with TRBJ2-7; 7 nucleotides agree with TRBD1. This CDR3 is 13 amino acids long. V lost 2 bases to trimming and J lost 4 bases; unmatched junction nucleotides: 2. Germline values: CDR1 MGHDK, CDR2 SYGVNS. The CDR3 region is CASSEGTVYEQYF. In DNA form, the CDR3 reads TGTGCCAGCAGTGAAGGGACAGTTTACGAGCAGTACTTC.

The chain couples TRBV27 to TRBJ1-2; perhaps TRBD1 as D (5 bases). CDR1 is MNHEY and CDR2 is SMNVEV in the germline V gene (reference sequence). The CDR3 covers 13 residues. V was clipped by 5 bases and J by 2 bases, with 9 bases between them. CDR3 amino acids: CASSPEGNYGYTF. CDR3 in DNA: TGTGCCAGCAGTCCGGAGGGGAACTATGGCTACACCTTC.

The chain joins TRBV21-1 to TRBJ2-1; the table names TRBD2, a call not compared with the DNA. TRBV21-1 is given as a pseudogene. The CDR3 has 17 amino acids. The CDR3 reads CASSANSAGVTYNEQFF. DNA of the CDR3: TGTGCCAGCAGCGCGAACTCAGCGGGAGTCACCTACAATGAGCAGTTCTTC.

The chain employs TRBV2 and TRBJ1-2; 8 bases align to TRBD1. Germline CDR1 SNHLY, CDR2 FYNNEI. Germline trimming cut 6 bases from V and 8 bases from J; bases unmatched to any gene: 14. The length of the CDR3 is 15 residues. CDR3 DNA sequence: TGTGCCAGCAGGGCTATGACAGGGGAAAGGGGCGGCTACACCTTC. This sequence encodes CASRAMTGERGGYTF.

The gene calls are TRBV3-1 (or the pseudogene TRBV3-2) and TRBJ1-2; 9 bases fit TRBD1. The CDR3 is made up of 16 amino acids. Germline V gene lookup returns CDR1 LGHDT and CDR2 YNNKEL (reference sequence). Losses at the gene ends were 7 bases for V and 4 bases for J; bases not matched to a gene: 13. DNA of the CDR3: TGTGCCAGCACCACGGGGAGGGGACAGGGTCTCTATGGCTACACCTTC. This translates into CASTTGRGQGLYGYTF.

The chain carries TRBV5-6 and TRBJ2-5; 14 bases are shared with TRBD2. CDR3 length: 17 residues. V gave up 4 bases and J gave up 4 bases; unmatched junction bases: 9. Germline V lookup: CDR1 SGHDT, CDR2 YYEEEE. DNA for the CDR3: TGTGCCAGCAGCCTTGAGACTAGCGGGAGGGCTGGAGAGACCCAGTACTTC. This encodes CASSLETSGRAGETQYF.

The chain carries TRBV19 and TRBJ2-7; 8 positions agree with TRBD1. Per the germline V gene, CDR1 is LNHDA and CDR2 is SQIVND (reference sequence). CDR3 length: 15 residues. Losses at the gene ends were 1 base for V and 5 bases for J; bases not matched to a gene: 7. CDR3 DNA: TGTGCCAGTAGTATAGGGCTCAGGGGGCTTGACGAGCAGTACTTC. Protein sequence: CASSIGLRGLDEQYF.

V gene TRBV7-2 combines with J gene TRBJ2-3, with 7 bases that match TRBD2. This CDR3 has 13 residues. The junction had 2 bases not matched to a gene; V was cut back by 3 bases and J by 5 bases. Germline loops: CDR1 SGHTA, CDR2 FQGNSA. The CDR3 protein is CASSFIAGDTQYF. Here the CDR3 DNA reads TGTGCCAGCAGCTTCATAGCGGGAGATACGCAGTATTTT.

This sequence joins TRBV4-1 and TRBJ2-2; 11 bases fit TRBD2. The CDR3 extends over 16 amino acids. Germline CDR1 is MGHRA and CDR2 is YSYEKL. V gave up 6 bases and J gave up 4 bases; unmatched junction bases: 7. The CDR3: CASSESSGRATGELFF. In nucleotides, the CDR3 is TGCGCCAGCAGTGAAAGTAGCGGGAGGGCCACCGGGGAGCTGTTTTTT.

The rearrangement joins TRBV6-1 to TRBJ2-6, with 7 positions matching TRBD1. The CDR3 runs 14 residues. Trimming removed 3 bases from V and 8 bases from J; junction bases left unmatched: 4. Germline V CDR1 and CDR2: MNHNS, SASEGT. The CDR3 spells CASSDVTGTNVLTF. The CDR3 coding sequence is TGTGCCAGCAGTGACGTGACAGGGACCAACGTCCTGACTTTC.

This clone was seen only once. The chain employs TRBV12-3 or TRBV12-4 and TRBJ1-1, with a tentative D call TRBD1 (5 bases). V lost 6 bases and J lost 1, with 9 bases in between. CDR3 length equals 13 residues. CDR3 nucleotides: TGTGCCAGCAGGAATACAGGGAACACTGAAGCTTTCTTT. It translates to CASRNTGNTEAFF.

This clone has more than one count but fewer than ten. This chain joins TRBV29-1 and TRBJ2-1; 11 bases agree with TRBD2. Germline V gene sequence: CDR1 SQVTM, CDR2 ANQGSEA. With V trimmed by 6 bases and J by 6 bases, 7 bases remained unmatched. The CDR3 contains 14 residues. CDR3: CSVDSLAGGNEQFF. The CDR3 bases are TGCAGCGTCGACTCCCTAGCGGGAGGCAATGAGCAGTTCTTC.

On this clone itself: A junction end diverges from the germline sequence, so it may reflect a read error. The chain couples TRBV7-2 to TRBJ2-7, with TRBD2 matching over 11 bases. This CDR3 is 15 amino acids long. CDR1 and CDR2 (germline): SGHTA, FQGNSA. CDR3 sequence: CASSLAGGSSYEQYF. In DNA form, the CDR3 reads TGTGCCAGCAGCCTAGCGGGGGGAAGCTCCTACGAGCAGTACTTC.